Shown below are 24 T cell receptor beta chains from a single sample sequenced in a study of CD4 T cells in relation to SARS-CoV-2 and coronaviruses. Repertoires were generated with immunoSEQ multiplex PCR, while TCRdb's copy carries only in-frame clones and drops some. Counted here are around 32,000 clones, roughly 72% occurring once; the ten biggest clones make up about 15%. These receptors are not linked to any known antigen. CD4+ T cells from unexposed donors were obtained before the COVID-19 pandemic (2011-2018). CD4+ T cells were isolated from the cells after around eleven days of culture. Sequencing was carried out using CD4+ T cells from PBMCs, cultured in vitro. The receptors derive from a human donor in good health.

V and J are TRBV12-5 and TRBJ1-1, with 9 bases lining up with TRBD1. The CDR3 totals 14 residues. Germline values: CDR1 LGHNT, CDR2 FRNRAP. V dropped 0 bases and J dropped 10; count of bases not matched to a gene: 6. The CDR3 region has the DNA TGTGCTAGTGGTTTGGTAGTGGGGACAGGGTCAGCTTTCTTT. It codes for CASGLVVGTGSAFF. The whole variable domain, remainder taken from reference TRBV12-5 and TRBJ1-1, is DARVTQTPRHKVTEMGQEVTMRCQPILGHNTVFWYRQTMMQGLELLAYFRNRAPLDDSGMPKDRFSAEMPDATLATLKIQPSEPRDSAVYFCASGLVVGTGSAFFGQGTRLTVV.

This chain uses TRBV7-9 with TRBJ1-2; the D is unclear. The CDR3 covers 13 residues. Germline CDR1 and CDR2: SEHNR and FQNEAQ (reference sequence). V was clipped by 5 bases and J by 2 bases, with 9 bases between them. In nucleotides, the CDR3 is TGTGCCAGCAGCGGGATGATGAACTATGGCTACACCTTC. Its protein product is CASSGMMNYGYTF.

This clone came up once. The V gene is TRBV5-1, the J gene TRBJ2-7; 7 bases align to TRBD1. CDR1 is SGHRS, CDR2 YFSETQ, per germline. V lost 4 bases, J lost 0 bases, and 4 bases stayed unmatched. The CDR3 is 14 residues long. The CDR3 loop reads CASSLGTASYEQYF. The CDR3 DNA sequence: TGCGCCAGCAGCCTCGGGACAGCCTCCTACGAGCAGTACTTC.

The chain couples TRBV5-1 to TRBJ2-1; D uncertain. The V end lost 2 bases, the J end lost 8 bases, and 8 bases lay between the germline ends. This CDR3 has 12 residues. Per germline, CDR1 SGHRS and CDR2 YFSETQ. The CDR3 is CASSFSSHEQFF. The DNA for the CDR3 is TGCGCCAGCAGCTTCAGCAGCCATGAGCAGTTCTTC.

The chain combines TRBV10-3 with TRBJ2-5; 7 nucleotides match TRBD2. Germline V gene data show CDR1 as ENHRY and CDR2 as SYGVKD. Germline trimming cut 8 bases from V and 1 base from J; bases unmatched to any gene: 7. This CDR3 is built from 14 residues. The CDR3: CAIGGGRAQETQYF. The CDR3 DNA sequence: TGTGCCATCGGGGGAGGGCGAGCCCAAGAGACCCAGTACTTC.

The chain is built from TRBV7-9 and TRBJ2-7; D is unclear. Germline CDR1 and CDR2: SEHNR and FQNEAQ (reference sequence). Trimming stripped 6 bases from V and 5 bases from J, with 20 bases between. The CDR3 sequence is 15 residues long. The CDR3 coding sequence is TGTGCCAGCAGTCGACTCAACCAAGTAATGAACGAGCAGTACTTC. It translates to CASSRLNQVMNEQYF.

V gene TRBV4-2 combines with J gene TRBJ2-7; TRBD2 agrees at 11 bases. The CDR3 covers 18 residues. Trimming cost V 1 base and J 6 bases; bases outside gene matches: 14. Germline V gene lookup returns CDR1 LGHNA and CDR2 YNFKEQ. The CDR3 sequence: CASSQVWTTSGSSFEQYF. CDR3 coding DNA: TGTGCCAGCAGCCAAGTTTGGACTACTAGCGGGAGTTCGTTCGAGCAGTACTTC.

The chain links TRBV10-3 to TRBJ1-1; D not certain. Germline CDR1 ENHRY, CDR2 SYGVKD. V lost 10 bases and J 10 bases, leaving 16 bases between the germline ends. The CDR3 totals 11 residues. The DNA of the CDR3 is TGTGCCACCGCACGGGAGGATCGAGCTTTCTTT. Translation gives CATAREDRAFF.

The rearrangement links TRBV4-1 to TRBJ2-3; D is undetermined. The CDR3 length is 15 residues. CDR1 MGHRA and CDR2 YSYEKL come from the germline V gene. Between the trimmed V and J ends, which lost 1 base and 2 bases, there was a span of 10 bases. CDR3 residues: CASSQVGSTTDTQYF. The CDR3 DNA is TGCGCCAGCAGCCAAGTGGGAAGTACCACAGATACGCAGTATTTT.

Only a few counts were recorded for this clone. This chain links TRBV19 with TRBJ1-5, with D uncertain. The germline V gene has CDR1 LNHDA and CDR2 SQIVND (reference sequence). V lost 3 bases and J lost 5, with 11 bases in between. CDR3 length: 14 amino acids. This chain's CDR3 is CASSIMVGDQPQHF. The CDR3 region has the DNA TGTGCCAGTAGTATTATGGTTGGGGATCAGCCCCAGCATTTT.

The chain joins TRBV7-2 to TRBJ1-1, with TRBD1 matching over 7 bases. The CDR3 runs to 15 residues. Per the germline V gene, CDR1 is SGHTA and CDR2 is FQGNSA. J gave up 1 base and V 4 bases, and 6 bases lay outside the gene matches. The CDR3 protein is CASSSLRQGNTEAFF. In DNA form, the CDR3 reads TGTGCCAGCAGCTCCTTAAGACAGGGGAACACTGAAGCTTTCTTT. Combining the CDR3 with reference TRBV7-2 and TRBJ1-1 gives the whole variable domain GAGVSQSPSNKVTEKGKDVELRCDPISGHTALYWYRQSLGQGLEFLIYFQGNSAPDKSGLPSDRFSAERTGGSVSTLTIQRTQQEDSAVYLCASSSLRQGNTEAFFGQGTRLTVV.

The V and J genes are TRBV19 and TRBJ1-2; D is unresolved. CDR1 and CDR2 from the germline V gene are LNHDA and SQIVND (reference sequence). V lost 4 bases and J 5 bases, leaving 17 bases between the germline ends. The CDR3 has 15 amino acids. The CDR3 loop is CASSTPPREWYGYTF. CDR3 DNA: TGTGCCAGTAGTACACCTCCCCGAGAGTGGTATGGCTACACCTTC.

The chain has TRBV5-5 and TRBJ2-2; 7 nucleotides line up with TRBD2. Germline CDR1 SGHKS, CDR2 YYEKEE (reference sequence). The junction had 4 bases not matched to a gene; V was cut back by 2 bases and J by 12 bases. This CDR3 spans 12 amino acids. The CDR3 loop reads CASSLTAGKLFF. The DNA of the CDR3 is TGTGCCAGCAGCTTAACAGCGGGAAAGCTGTTTTTT.

The chain uses TRBV5-1 and TRBJ2-5; D tentatively fits TRBD1 or TRBD2 (7 bases each). This CDR3 has 16 residues. Germline V CDR1 and CDR2: SGHRS, YFSETQ. The V end was cut by 7 bases, the J end by 5 bases, with 24 bases between. The CDR3 spells CASGKGGGSGVETQYF. The CDR3 nucleotides read TGCGCCAGCGGCAAGGGAGGGGGCTCGGGCGTCGAGACCCAGTACTTC. Supplemented by reference TRBV5-1 and TRBJ2-5, the full variable domain reads KAGVTQTPRYLIKTRGQQVTLSCSPISGHRSVSWYQQTPGQGLQFLFEYFSETQRNKGNFPGRFSGRQFSNSRSEMNVSTLELGDSALYLCASGKGGGSGVETQYFGPGTRLLVL.

Concerning this clone: Other DNA variants within this sample encode the same CDR3. The V call is TRBV20-1, the J call TRBJ2-5, with 7 bases lining up with TRBD2. Germline V gene data show CDR1 as DFQATT and CDR2 as SNEGSKA (reference sequence). Losses at the gene ends were 6 bases for V and 3 bases for J; bases not matched to a gene: 1. The CDR3 has 11 amino acids. CDR3 protein: CSARGEETQYF. In DNA, the CDR3 is TGCAGTGCACGGGGGGAAGAGACCCAGTACTTC.

This clone appeared a few times. The chain combines TRBV7-3 with TRBJ2-1; tentative D call: TRBD1 (7 bases). CDR1 SGHTA and CDR2 FQGTGA come from the germline V gene. CDR3 length: 15 amino acids. V lost 2 bases and J lost 1, with 9 bases in between. CDR3 nucleotide sequence: TGTGCCAGCAGCTTAGCGGGACAGTCCTACAATGAGCAGTTCTTC. Translating it yields CASSLAGQSYNEQFF.

Written as DNA, the CDR3 is TGTGCCAGCAGCTTGGCTCTGTGGCAGGGTGAGGGGATCGCCTATGGCTACACCTTC. It yields the protein CASSLALWQGEGIAYGYTF. V is TRBV5-5 and J is TRBJ1-2; perhaps TRBD1 as D (5 bases). Germline-derived CDR1 and CDR2 are SGHKS and YYEKEE (reference sequence). V lost 0 bases, J lost 4 bases, and 25 bases lay in between. This CDR3 has 19 amino acids.

This chain uses TRBV6-2 or TRBV6-3 with TRBJ2-7, with unresolved D. The V gene lost 2 bases and the J gene lost 3 bases, with 17 bases spanning the gap. This CDR3 spans 16 amino acids. Germline values: CDR1 MNHEY, CDR2 SVGEGT. CDR3 protein: CASSYGLTVPDYEQYF. As DNA, the CDR3 is TGTGCCAGCAGTTACGGATTAACCGTTCCCGACTACGAGCAGTACTTC.

The chain carries TRBV14 and TRBJ2-2; D gene ambiguous. Trimming removed 3 bases at V and 5 bases at J, with 13 bases between. Per germline, CDR1 SGHDN and CDR2 FVKESK. CDR3 size: 15 residues. The CDR3 DNA follows: TGTGCCAGCAGCCAGATCGATAGGCTAACCGGGGAGCTGTTTTTT. This sequence encodes CASSQIDRLTGELFF.

This sequence joins TRBV6-2 or TRBV6-3 and TRBJ2-1; 9 bases map to TRBD2. The CDR3 has 14 residues. Germline-derived CDR1 and CDR2 are MNHEY and SVGEGT. V lost 5 bases, J lost 8 bases, and 7 bases stayed unmatched. CDR3 DNA: TGTGCCAGCAGTCTCGGGGTAGCGGGGGATGAGCAGTTCTTC. Amino acids: CASSLGVAGDEQFF.

This clone was detected only a few times. This chain uses TRBV28 with TRBJ2-7; 11 positions agree with TRBD1. The CDR3 contains 15 residues. The V and J ends lost 5 bases and 4 bases, in that order; junction bases with no gene match: 7. CDR1 is MDHEN, CDR2 SYDVKM, per germline. The CDR3 region has the DNA TGTGCCAGCAGTCTCTGGACAGGGGGCGGGTACGAGCAGTACTTC. Encoded protein: CASSLWTGGGYEQYF.

This chain links TRBV6-5 with TRBJ2-7; the match to TRBD1 covers 7 bases. The CDR3 extends over 13 amino acids. The V segment lost 6 bases and the J segment 3 bases; nucleotides outside the gene matches: 5. Germline V CDR1 and CDR2: MNHEY, SVGAGI. The CDR3 is CASSGQVLYEQYF. The DNA of the CDR3 is TGTGCCAGCAGCGGACAGGTTCTCTACGAGCAGTACTTC.

The chain has TRBV7-9 and TRBJ2-3; D not certain. This CDR3 region has 12 residues. From germline, CDR1 is SEHNR and CDR2 FQNEAQ (reference sequence). Trimming took off 4 bases at V and 5 bases at J, with 7 bases between the two ends. CDR3 loop: CASSSQRDTQYF. For the CDR3, the DNA is TGTGCCAGCAGCTCCCAGAGAGATACGCAGTATTTT.

The chain couples TRBV28 to TRBJ2-7, with 9 bases matching TRBD1. The CDR3 has 14 amino acids. V shed 4 bases and J 3 bases; nucleotides not matched to a gene: 4. The V gene's germline CDR1 is MDHEN and CDR2 SYDVKM. CDR3 amino acids: CASSYPGQGYEQYF. The DNA of the CDR3 is TGTGCCAGCAGTTATCCGGGACAGGGCTACGAGCAGTACTTC.